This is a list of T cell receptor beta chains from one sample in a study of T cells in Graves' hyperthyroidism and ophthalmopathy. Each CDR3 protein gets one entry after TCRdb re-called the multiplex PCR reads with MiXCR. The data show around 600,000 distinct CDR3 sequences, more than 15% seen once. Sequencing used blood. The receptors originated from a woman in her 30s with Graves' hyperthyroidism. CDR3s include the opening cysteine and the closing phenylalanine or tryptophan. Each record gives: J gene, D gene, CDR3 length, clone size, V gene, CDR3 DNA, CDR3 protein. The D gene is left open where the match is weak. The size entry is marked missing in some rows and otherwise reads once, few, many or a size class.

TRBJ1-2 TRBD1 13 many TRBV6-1 TGTGCCAGCAGTGCGGACAGGGCGCGTGGCTACACCTTC CASSADRARGYTF
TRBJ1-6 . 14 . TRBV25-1 TGTGCCAGCAGTGGTGACAGCCATAATTCACCCCTCCACTTT CASSGDSHNSPLHF
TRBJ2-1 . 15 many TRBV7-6 TGTGCCAGCAGCTTCGGGAGTGTAGCTTACAATGAGCAGTTCTTC CASSFGSVAYNEQFF
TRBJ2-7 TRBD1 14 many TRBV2 TGTGCCAGCAGGGCCGGGACAGGTCGGGACGAGCAGTACTTC CASRAGTGRDEQYF
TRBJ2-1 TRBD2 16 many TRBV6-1 TGTGCCAGCAGTGCCCTGGGACTAGCGGATTACAATGAGCAGTTCTTC CASSALGLADYNEQFF
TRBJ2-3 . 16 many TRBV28 TGTGCCAGCACCCCCTCCGGACCGCAATCCACAGATACGCAGTATTTT CASTPSGPQSTDTQYF
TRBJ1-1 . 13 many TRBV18 TGTGCCAGCTCACCACCAGTGAACACTGAAGCTTTCTTT CASSPPVNTEAFF
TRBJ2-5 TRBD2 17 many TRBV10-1 TGCGCCAGCAGTGAGTCGGGACTAGCGGGAGAGGGAGAGACCCAGTACTTC CASSESGLAGEGETQYF
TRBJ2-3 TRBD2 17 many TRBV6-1 TGTGCCAGCAGACCGACCCGACTAGCGGGACCCACAGATACGCAGTATTTT CASRPTRLAGPTDTQYF
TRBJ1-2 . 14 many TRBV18 TGTGCCAGCTCACCAAATCAGGGAAGGACTGGCTACACCTTC CASSPNQGRTGYTF
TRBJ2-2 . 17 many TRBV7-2 TGTGCCAGCAGCAAACAGATAGGGGCGTCGAACACCGGGGAGCTGTTTTTT CASSKQIGASNTGELFF
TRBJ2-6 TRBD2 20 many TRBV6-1 TGTGCCAGCAGTGATCCAGAGTCACTAGCGGGAGGGTCTGGGGCCAACGTCCTGACTTTC CASSDPESLAGGSGANVLTF
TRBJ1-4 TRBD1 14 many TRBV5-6 TGTGCCAGCAGCTGGGGGACAGTAAATGAAAAACTGTTTTTT CASSWGTVNEKLFF
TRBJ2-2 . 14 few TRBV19 TGTGCCAGTAGGGCCAGACTGAACACCGGGGAGCTGTTTTTT CASRARLNTGELFF
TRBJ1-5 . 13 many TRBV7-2 TGTGCCAGCAGCTTAGGGGAACATCAGCCCCAGCATTTT CASSLGEHQPQHF